This TCR beta chain derives from a study of blood T cell repertoires in COVID-19. V dropped 4 bases and J dropped 6; count of bases not matched to a gene: 9. Germline assignment: CDR1 SGHNT and CDR2 YYREEE (reference sequence). CDR3 length: 14 residues. How the authors handled the data: The authors estimated nucleated cell counts from reference gene primer amplification. Libraries were prepared by immunoSEQ multiplex PCR; TCRdb keeps only in-frame clonotypes and omits some of them. Clone size and the V and J calls come from that table; the DNA yielded D and trimming. The table lists approximately 210,000 clones, roughly nine tenths of them singletons.

The V call is TRBV5-4, the J call TRBJ1-2; 7 bases agree with TRBD1. The TCR sequence derives from a woman aged 25 to 39 who had recovered from COVID-19. The sample consisted of PBMCs or T cells enriched from blood (not recorded which). This CDR3 is CASSKQGPDHGYTF. The CDR3 DNA is TGTGCCAGCAGCAAACAGGGGCCGGACCATGGCTACACCTTC.